What follows are 18 T cell receptor beta chains derived from one specimen sequenced in a study of T cells in Graves' hyperthyroidism and ophthalmopathy. Template material for amplifying TCR beta CDR3 regions consisted of RNA transcripts. Initially, a first-round RT-PCR of the TCR CDR3 employed the HTBI primer set. TCRdb analysed the multiplex PCR reads with MiXCR anew, one entry per CDR3 protein. Of around 440,000 distinct CDR3 sequences listed, about a sixth are singletons. Sequencing input: blood. The receptors come from a woman under 30 with Graves' hyperthyroidism.

This clonotype came up a few times. V and J are TRBV13 and TRBJ2-1; D unclear. V was shortened by 2 bases and J by 5 bases, with 10 bases between the two germline ends. This CDR3 has 14 amino acids. Germline CDR1 and CDR2: PRHDT and FYEKMQ (reference sequence). CDR3 in DNA: TGTGCCAGCAGCTTATGGACGTCAGACAATGAGCAGTTCTTC. It yields the protein CASSLWTSDNEQFF.

This clonotype was seen many times. The rearrangement links TRBV6-1 to TRBJ2-1; D not certain. Germline loops: CDR1 MNHNS, CDR2 SASEGT. The CDR3 totals 15 residues. V lost 6 bases and J lost 0, with 12 bases in between. The DNA for the CDR3 is TGTGCCAGCAGCCAGGACCGGAGCTCCTACAATGAGCAGTTCTTC. Protein: CASSQDRSSYNEQFF.

This clonotype was recorded at least ten times. This chain joins TRBV28 and TRBJ1-2; no definite D call. Germline lookup yields CDR1 MDHEN and CDR2 SYDVKM. The CDR3 contains 11 residues. The ends were cut back, 6 bases at V and 4 bases at J, with 6 bases in the middle. The CDR3 is CASSLSYGYTF. CDR3 coding DNA: TGTGCCAGCAGCCTCTCCTATGGCTACACCTTC.

This sequence joins TRBV4-1 and TRBJ2-7; D uncertain. V lost 0 bases and J lost 0, with 12 bases in between. The CDR3 has 16 amino acids. Germline V CDR1 and CDR2: MGHRA, YSYEKL. CDR3 bases: TGCGCCAGCAGCCAAGACTGGGCACTTAGCTCCTACGAGCAGTACTTC. It translates to CASSQDWALSSYEQYF.

This clonotype occurred a few times. The rearrangement links TRBV4-1 to TRBJ1-5; weak D call: TRBD1 (5 bases). Per germline, CDR1 MGHRA and CDR2 YSYEKL. Trimming took 0 bases from V and 1 from J, leaving 16 bases between them. The CDR3 consists of 18 residues. The chain's CDR3 is CASSQDPWSRGSNQPQHF. In nucleotides, the CDR3 is TGCGCCAGCAGCCAAGACCCATGGTCCCGGGGGAGCAATCAGCCCCAGCATTTT.

Only a few counts were recorded for this clonotype. The CDR3 loop is CASSSGLPTETQYF. CDR3 nucleotide sequence: TGTGCCAGCAGCTCGGGACTTCCGACGGAGACCCAGTACTTC. This chain joins TRBV28 and TRBJ2-5; TRBD2 might be the D (6 bases). CDR3 length: 14 residues. V was pared by 6 bases and J by 5 bases, with 16 bases between. Germline V lookup: CDR1 MDHEN, CDR2 SYDVKM.

This clonotype has a count of ten or more. V is TRBV28 and J is TRBJ1-2; no firm D call. In germline, CDR1 is MDHEN, CDR2 SYDVKM. The CDR3 spans 12 residues. Trimming removed 4 bases from V and 7 bases from J, with 10 bases in between. The DNA of the CDR3 is TGTGCCAGCAGTTCGCGAGGTTCTGGCTACACCTTC. Protein sequence: CASSSRGSGYTF.

The gene calls are TRBV11-1 and TRBJ2-1; D call uncertain. The CDR3 is made up of 14 amino acids. The V end was cut by 1 base, the J end by 2 bases, with 6 bases between. The germline V gene has CDR1 SGHAT and CDR2 FQDESV (reference sequence). In DNA form, the CDR3 reads TGTGCCAGCAGCTTAGGGGATACCTACAATGAGCAGTTCTTC. This encodes CASSLGDTYNEQFF.

The CDR3 nucleotides read TGTGCCAGCGGAAGGGTTGGGGAAAAACTGTTTTTT. Residues: CASGRVGEKLFF. The rearrangement links TRBV6-1 to TRBJ1-4; D is uncertain. CDR3 length equals 12 residues. The germline V and J ends were trimmed by 8 bases and 8 bases, with 12 bases remaining between them. CDR1 is MNHNS and CDR2 is SASEGT in the germline V gene.

This sequence joins TRBV20-1 and TRBJ2-3; 9 bases agree with TRBD2. The CDR3 has 14 residues. The ends lost 7 bases at V and 4 bases at J; junction bases unmatched: 9. CDR1 and CDR2 (germline): DFQATT, SNEGSKA (reference sequence). CDR3: CSVYLAGPADTQYF. Here the CDR3 DNA reads TGCAGTGTATATCTAGCGGGACCCGCAGATACGCAGTATTTT.

This clonotype showed up many times. The chain has TRBV7-2 and TRBJ1-6; D gene uncertain. Trimming removed 3 bases at V and 10 bases at J, with 13 bases between. Germline CDR1 reads SGHTA; CDR2 reads FQGNSA. The CDR3 covers 14 residues. The CDR3 DNA follows: TGTGCCAGCAGCTTCTCCGGGGTCGGATCACCCCTCCACTTT. It yields the protein CASSFSGVGSPLHF. The entire variable domain, with the rest obtained from reference TRBV7-2 and TRBJ1-6, is as follows: GAGVSQSPSNKVTEKGKDVELRCDPISGHTALYWYRQSLGQGLEFLIYFQGNSAPDKSGLPSDRFSAERTGGSVSTLTIQRTQQEDSAVYLCASSFSGVGSPLHFGNGTRLTVT.

The chain uses TRBV28 and TRBJ2-4; the D gene is possibly TRBD2 (7 bases). The V end was cut by 8 bases, the J end by 0 bases, with 23 bases between. Germline CDR1 and CDR2: MDHEN and SYDVKM. This CDR3 comprises 18 residues. The CDR3 reads CASGSLWGAGVAKNIQYF. DNA for the CDR3: TGTGCCAGCGGGTCCCTGTGGGGGGCGGGGGTAGCCAAAAACATTCAGTACTTC.

Ten or more counts support this clonotype. The chain recombines TRBV15 with TRBJ2-2; D is uncertain. V gave up 3 bases and J gave up 3 bases, with 8 bases separating them. CDR3 size: 14 residues. The germline gives CDR1 LNHNV, CDR2 YYDKDF (reference sequence). The CDR3 spells CATSSVYHTGELFF. DNA of the CDR3: TGTGCCACCAGCAGTGTTTATCACACCGGGGAGCTGTTTTTT. The whole variable domain, filled in from reference TRBV15 and TRBJ2-2, reads DAMVIQNPRYQVTQFGKPVTLSCSQTLNHNVMYWYQQKSSQAPKLLFHYYDKDFNNEADTPDNFQSRRPNTSFCFLDIRSPGLGDTAMYLCATSSVYHTGELFFGEGSRLTVL.

Regarding this clonotype: The junction and the germline gene differ at one end; a read error may be behind it. The chain uses TRBV28 and TRBJ2-3; D tentatively reads TRBD1 or TRBD2 (5 bases each). CDR3 size: 17 residues. CDR1 and CDR2 from the germline V gene are MDHEN and SYDVKM. CDR3: CASSSLLGTASTDTQCF. DNA for the CDR3: TGTGCCAGCAGCTCACTCCTGGGGACCGCAAGCACAGATACGCAGTGTTTT.

This clonotype was observed a few times. This chain connects TRBV6-5 to TRBJ2-3, with a weak D call TRBD2 (5 bases). The CDR3 covers 15 residues. The germline V gene encodes CDR1 MNHEY and CDR2 SVGAGI. V dropped 2 bases and J dropped 3 bases, with 12 bases sitting between them. The CDR3 DNA reads TGTGCCAGCAGTTACGCCCCACGGGGAACAGATACGCAGTATTTT. Protein sequence: CASSYAPRGTDTQYF.

This clonotype was seen a handful of times. The CDR3 DNA sequence: TGCGCCAGCAGCTTGGGCAGGGACTTTTTTCAGTACAATGAGCAGTTCTTC. Encoded protein: CASSLGRDFFQYNEQFF. The rearrangement uses TRBV5-1 and TRBJ2-1, with a tentative D call TRBD2 (6 bases). Trimming took off 0 bases at V and 4 bases at J, with 17 bases between the two ends. Germline V lookup: CDR1 SGHRS, CDR2 YFSETQ. This CDR3 is 17 amino acids long.

The table lists this clonotype with many counts. The chain has TRBV12-3 or TRBV12-4 and TRBJ2-7; possibly TRBD1 for D (6 bases). Trimming stripped 6 bases from V and 6 bases from J, with 21 bases between. This CDR3 is built from 15 residues. This chain's CDR3 is CASSWTQSMTGEQYF. In nucleotides, the CDR3 is TGTGCCAGCAGCTGGACCCAATCGATGACAGGCGAGCAGTACTTC.

This clonotype came up many times. V is TRBV7-2 and J is TRBJ1-1; D is unclear. Germline V gene sequence: CDR1 SGHTA, CDR2 FQGNSA. The CDR3 consists of 17 residues. V lost 1 base and J lost 1, with 16 bases in between. In DNA, the CDR3 is TGTGCCAGCAGCTTAGTTGTCTCAGCTAAGGCGAACACTGAAGCTTTCTTT. As protein: CASSLVVSAKANTEAFF.